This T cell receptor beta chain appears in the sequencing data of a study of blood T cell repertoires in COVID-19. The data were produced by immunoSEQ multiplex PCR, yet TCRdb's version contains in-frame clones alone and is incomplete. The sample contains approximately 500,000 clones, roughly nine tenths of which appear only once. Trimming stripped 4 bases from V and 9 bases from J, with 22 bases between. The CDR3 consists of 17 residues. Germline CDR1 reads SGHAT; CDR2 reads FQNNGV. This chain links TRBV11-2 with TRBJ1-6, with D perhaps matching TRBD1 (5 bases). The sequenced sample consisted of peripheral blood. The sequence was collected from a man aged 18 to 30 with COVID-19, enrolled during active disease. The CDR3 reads CASSSSRRPGTSSPLHF. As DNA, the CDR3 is TGTGCCAGCAGCTCTTCCCGTCGACCGGGGACTAGTTCACCCCTCCACTTT. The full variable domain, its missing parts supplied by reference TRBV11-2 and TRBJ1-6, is EAGVAQSPRYKIIEKRQSVAFWCNPISGHATLYWYQQILGQGPKLLIQFQNNGVVDDSQLPKDRFSAERLKGVDSTLKIQPAKLEDSAVYLCASSSSRRPGTSSPLHFGNGTRLTVT.